The T cell receptor (beta chain) described here comes from a study of blood T cells in healthy people across ages. General study points: Lack of knowledge of donor CMV status possibly confounded expanded clonotype changes. Long-lived donors had more naive CD4+ cells and higher diversity than aged donors.

The second PCR ran roughly 6 to 11 cycles with a sample-barcoded 5' primer and J-beta primers. TCRdb re-analysed the 5' RACE reads in MiXCR, keeping a single row per CDR3 protein. The sample records approximately 850,000 distinct CDR3 sequences, 55% to 75% being singletons. Individuals who donated were healthy Caucasians from Russia aged roughly 6 to 90. Each sample used at least 6.5 million PBMCs. V was trimmed by 4 bases and J by 1 base, leaving 11 bases between them. CDR3 size: 14 residues. Germline V gene sequence: CDR1 SGHNT, CDR2 YYREEE (reference sequence). This clonotype was seen a few times. Antigen: not known.

Source material: blood. The TCR was taken from a man aged 25-45 years in good health. The chain carries TRBV5-4 and TRBJ1-1, with D possibly matching TRBD1 (5 bases). The CDR3 bases are TGTGCCAGCAGCCCGGGACCGACGAACACTGAAGCTTTCTTT. This gives the protein CASSPGPTNTEAFF.